This section outlines one T cell receptor (beta chain) sequence together with its context. Its antigen is not known. Compared with germline, one end of the junction differs, possibly owing to a read error. The CDR3 covers 15 residues. Germline V lookup: CDR1 SGHNT, CDR2 YYREEE (reference sequence). The PCR contained 60 Vbeta and 13 Jbeta primers. This table comes from immunoSEQ multiplex PCR, and its TCRdb copy is limited to in-frame clones, with some not included. The sample gives under 150,000 clones, about three quarters of which show up once; approximately 4.2% is in the top ten. These data belong to a study of cytomegalovirus exposure and HLA in healthy donors. Findings and limits, study-wide: Cytomegalovirus association was listed for under 200 TCR beta chains.

The sequencing sample was made of PBMCs. V and J are TRBV5-4 and TRBJ1-6; possible D gene TRBD1, 5 bases. The sequence was collected from a man aged 50 to 60 in good health and CMV-seropositive. In DNA, the CDR3 is TGTGCCGGCAGCGGAGGGACGGCCTATAATTCACCCCTCCACTTT. Protein sequence: CAGSGGTAYNSPLHF.